The 17 T cell receptor beta chains below come from one sample, sequenced in a study of OX40 agonist ivuxolimab in advanced cancers. The assay was immunoSEQ multiplex PCR, and TCRdb's table has in-frame clones only and misses some. The sample includes some 35,000 clones, about three quarters of them seen just once. The specimen was CD4+ or CD8+ T cells sorted from blood, collected in a trial of the OX40 agonist ivuxolimab. The receptors derive from an adult with an advanced solid tumor such as melanoma, head and neck, liver or kidney cancer.

The V gene is TRBV6-1, the J gene TRBJ1-1; 9 nucleotides agree with TRBD1. V trimming: 4 bases; J trimming: 5 bases; junction bases outside the gene matches: 2. Germline values: CDR1 MNHNS, CDR2 SASEGT. This CDR3 is 13 amino acids long. Written as DNA, the CDR3 is TGTGCCAGCAGTGGGACAGGGGTTACTGAAGCTTTCTTT. As protein: CASSGTGVTEAFF.

The chain carries TRBV7-9 and TRBJ2-3; a possible D gene is TRBD1 (6 bases). The CDR3 spans 13 residues. Germline-derived CDR1 and CDR2 are SEHNR and FQNEAQ (reference sequence). V was cut by 5 bases and J by 4 bases, with 10 bases left in between. In nucleotides, the CDR3 is TGTGCCAGCAGCCCCAGGGGTCCAGATACGCAGTATTTT. Its protein product is CASSPRGPDTQYF.

This clone was found a few times. The rearrangement uses TRBV28 and TRBJ2-3, with 9 bases aligning to TRBD1. With V trimmed by 1 base and J by 2 bases, 7 bases remained unmatched. From germline, CDR1 is MDHEN and CDR2 SYDVKM. The CDR3 runs 17 residues. Here the CDR3 DNA reads TGTGCCAGCAGTTTATTACGATGGACAGGGGACACAGATACGCAGTATTTT. Translating it yields CASSLLRWTGDTDTQYF.

The V gene is TRBV7-9, the J gene TRBJ2-7; tentatively, D is TRBD2 (6 bases). The germline V gene has CDR1 SEHNR and CDR2 FQNEAQ (reference sequence). V was trimmed by 5 bases and J by 4 bases, leaving 9 bases between them. This CDR3 has 12 amino acids. The CDR3 reads CASSTGAYEQYF. Written as DNA, the CDR3 is TGTGCCAGCAGCACGGGAGCATACGAGCAGTACTTC.

V usage is TRBV18 and J usage is TRBJ2-7, with D perhaps TRBD2 (5 bases). CDR1 is KGHSH, CDR2 LQKENI, per germline. The CDR3 runs to 14 residues. V lost 3 bases and J lost 5, with 14 bases in between. CDR3 region: CASSPTGRGNEQYF. DNA for the CDR3: TGTGCCAGCTCACCCACGGGGAGAGGCAACGAGCAGTACTTC.

The rearrangement joins TRBV14 to TRBJ2-7; D may match TRBD1 or TRBD2 (6 bases each). The V and J ends lost 4 bases and 5 bases respectively, with 21 bases between them. Germline CDR1 is SGHDN and CDR2 is FVKESK. This CDR3 is 16 amino acids long. The CDR3 region is CASSLGPGGAFHEQYF. The CDR3 nucleotides are TGTGCCAGCAGCCTCGGCCCCGGGGGCGCGTTCCACGAGCAGTACTTC.

The chain joins TRBV14 to TRBJ2-6; either TRBD1 or TRBD2 may fit D (5 bases each). Between the trimmed V and J ends, which lost 4 bases and 0 bases, there was a span of 10 bases. The germline V gene has CDR1 SGHDN and CDR2 FVKESK. The CDR3 length is 16 residues. CDR3 nucleotides: TGTGCCAGCAGCCCCGCAGGGAGCTCTGGGGCCAACGTCCTGACTTTC. Translation gives CASSPAGSSGANVLTF. The full variable domain, in which reference TRBV14 and TRBJ2-6 provide the parts outside the CDR3, is EAGVTQFPSHSVIEKGQTVTLRCDPISGHDNLYWYRRVMGKEIKFLLHFVKESKQDESGMPNNRFLAERTGGTYSTLKVQPAELEDSGVYFCASSPAGSSGANVLTFGAGSRLTVL.

This rearrangement joins TRBV21-1 to TRBJ2-5; the DNA was not compared with TRBD1, the D call given in the table. TRBV21-1 is given as a pseudogene. CDR3 length equals 17 residues. The CDR3: CASSPRWNNRGSETQYF. The CDR3 region has the DNA TGTGCCAGCAGCCCCCGGTGGAATAACAGGGGTTCGGAGACCCAGTACTTC.

This clone is termed medium-sized. This rearrangement joins TRBV5-1 to TRBJ2-7; weak D call: TRBD2 (6 bases). The V and J ends lost 0 bases and 6 bases respectively, with 16 bases between them. CDR1 SGHRS and CDR2 YFSETQ come from the germline V gene. This CDR3 has 15 amino acids. The DNA of the CDR3 is TGCGCCAGCAGCTTGGCGGCCGGGAGTTTATCCGAGCAGTACTTC. Protein product: CASSLAAGSLSEQYF.

The V and J genes are TRBV7-9 and TRBJ1-5; no clear D. CDR3 size: 14 residues. Between the trimmed V and J ends, which lost 0 bases and 1 base, there was a span of 4 bases. CDR1 SEHNR and CDR2 FQNEAQ come from the germline V gene (reference sequence). The CDR3 DNA reads TGTGCCAGCAGCTTAGCGGGGAGCAATCAGCCCCAGCATTTT. It codes for CASSLAGSNQPQHF. Full variable domain (rest looked up from reference TRBV7-9 and TRBJ1-5): DTGVSQNPRHKITKRGQNVTFRCDPISEHNRLYWYRQTLGQGPEFLTYFQNEAQLEKSRLLSDRFSAERPKGSFSTLEIQRTEQGDSAMYLCASSLAGSNQPQHFGDGTRLSIL.

This chain joins TRBV28 and TRBJ1-3; the match to TRBD1 covers 7 bases. The V gene end was trimmed by 3 bases and the J gene end by 3 bases; junction bases not matched to a gene: 5. The CDR3 has 15 residues. Germline CDR1 and CDR2: MDHEN and SYDVKM. CDR3: CASSFQGGSGNTIYF. The CDR3 bases are TGTGCCAGCAGTTTTCAGGGGGGCAGTGGAAACACCATATATTTT.

This clone was counted once. V is TRBV18 and J is TRBJ1-2; maybe TRBD1 (6 bases). Germline V gene sequence: CDR1 KGHSH, CDR2 LQKENI. Between the trimmed V and J ends, which lost 0 bases and 6 bases, there was a span of 17 bases. This CDR3 contains 16 residues. CDR3 DNA sequence: TGTGCCAGCTCACCACCGGCGACAGGCTCGGTACATGGCTACACCTTC. It yields the protein CASSPPATGSVHGYTF.

In DNA form, the CDR3 reads TGCAGCGTTGATACTTCGAGGGCCTATGGCTACACCTTC. Encoded protein: CSVDTSRAYGYTF. The genes are TRBV29-1 and TRBJ1-2; no reliable D call. V was clipped by 3 bases and J by 4 bases, with 12 bases between them. The CDR3 loop spans 13 amino acids. Germline-derived CDR1 and CDR2 are SQVTM and ANQGSEA.

This clone was observed a few times. The rearrangement joins TRBV13 to TRBJ2-1; TRBD2 aligns across 14 bases. Germline V lookup: CDR1 PRHDT, CDR2 FYEKMQ (reference sequence). Unmatched junction bases numbered 13, after V lost 3 bases and J lost 9 bases. The CDR3 length is 18 residues. In nucleotides, the CDR3 is TGTGCCAGCAGCTTCCTCCTATCCGGGACTAGCGGGAGCAGTGAGCAGTTCTTC. Protein product: CASSFLLSGTSGSSEQFF.

The V gene is TRBV11-2, the J gene TRBJ1-1; no clear D. The CDR3 covers 13 residues. Germline assignment: CDR1 SGHAT and CDR2 FQNNGV. The V gene lost 1 base and the J gene lost 1 base, with 4 bases spanning the gap. The chain's CDR3 is CASSLASNTEAFF. CDR3 nucleotide sequence: TGTGCCAGCAGCTTAGCATCGAACACTGAAGCTTTCTTT.

The chain carries TRBV18 and TRBJ2-7; TRBD1 agrees at 8 bases. Germline V gene sequence: CDR1 KGHSH, CDR2 LQKENI. The CDR3 extends over 14 amino acids. Trimming took 8 bases from V and 3 from J; bases not matched to a gene: 9. The CDR3 region has the DNA TGTGCCAGCGGAGGGACAGGTCGAGTCTACGAGCAGTACTTC. This encodes CASGGTGRVYEQYF.

The chain recombines TRBV27 with TRBJ1-1; D is unclear. Looked up from germline, CDR1 is MNHEY and CDR2 is SMNVEV (reference sequence). Trimming left V 3 bases short and J 2 bases short, with 10 bases between. The length of the CDR3 is 14 residues. CDR3 nucleotides: TGTGCCAGCAGTTTGAAGGTCCGCAACACTGAAGCTTTCTTT. This encodes CASSLKVRNTEAFF.